These T cell receptor beta chains were read from a single sample in a study of blood T cell repertoires in COVID-19. The repertoire was sequenced with immunoSEQ multiplex PCR; TCRdb's copy has only in-frame clones and lacks some. The sample holds under 250,000 clones, more than 70% seen once. Sequencing was carried out using peripheral blood. The source of these receptors is a young woman with COVID-19, enrolled during active disease. CDR3s include the opening cysteine and the closing phenylalanine or tryptophan. D genes are given only for firm matches. Size is omitted from some rows. Given values are once, few, many or a class for expanded clones.

NA TRBD1 TRBJ2-1 TRBV9 TGTGCCAGCAGCGTATCGACAGGGCGAGGTGGGGAGCAGTTCTTC CASSVSTGRGGEQFF
NA NA TRBJ1-5 TRBV19 TGTGCCAGTAGTGAAACCCTTCGACACATCAATCAGCCCCAGCATTTT CASSETLRHINQPQHF
NA NA TRBJ1-1 TRBV5-1 TGCGCCAGCAGCTTGGCCTATCGGAACACTGAAGCTTTCTTT CASSLAYRNTEAFF
NA TRBD1 TRBJ1-2 TRBV27 TGTGCCAGCAGGGGACAGGAGGGTTATGGCTACACCTTC CASRGQEGYGYTF
NA NA TRBJ1-1 TRBV27 TGTGCCAGCAGTTTAGATCGGGACACTGAAGCTTTCTTT CASSLDRDTEAFF
NA NA TRBJ2-1 TRBV10-3 TGTGCCATCAGTGAAAACGCCAGTGAGCAGTTCTTC CAISENASEQFF
NA NA TRBJ1-1 TRBV27 TGTGCCAGCATGGGGAGTTTGAACACTGAAGCTTTCTTT CASMGSLNTEAFF
NA NA TRBJ1-4 TRBV19 TGTGCCAGTAGGGCACAACCGACTAATGAAAAACTGTTTTTT CASRAQPTNEKLFF
NA TRBD2 TRBJ2-1 TRBV29-1 TGCAGCGCCCGGGACTACGACTACAATGAGCAGTTCTTC CSARDYDYNEQFF
NA TRBD1 TRBJ1-1 TRBV9 TGTGCCAGCAGCGAGACAGGGTTCACAGACACTGAAGCTTTCTTT CASSETGFTDTEAFF
NA TRBD1 TRBJ2-2 TRBV5-1 TGCGCCAGCATCCCTAGGGACAGCGAGGAGACCGGGGAGCTGTTTTTT CASIPRDSEETGELFF
once NA TRBJ2-3 TRBV6-5 TGTGCCAGCATAGGGGGGGGCAGAGATACGCAGTATTTT CASIGGGRDTQYF
NA NA TRBJ2-1 TRBV6-5 TGTGCCAGCAGTTACTCGACATCGTCCTACAATGAGCAGTTCTTC CASSYSTSSYNEQFF
once NA TRBJ1-3 TRBV7-2 TGTGCCAGCAGCTTAGTAAGGACGGGGGTCTCTGGAAACACCATATATTTT CASSLVRTGVSGNTIYF
once TRBD2 TRBJ2-1 TRBV7-9 TGTGCCAGCAGCCCAATAGCGGGAGGATCTTACAATGAGCAGTTCTTC CASSPIAGGSYNEQFF
NA NA TRBJ2-5 TRBV11-2 TGTGCCAGCAGCAAAACAGGGCTTTTACAAGAGACCCAGTACTTC CASSKTGLLQETQYF
NA NA TRBJ1-1 TRBV7-2 TGTGCCAGCAGCTTATTTCCCGGGGGCACTGAAGCTTTCTTT CASSLFPGGTEAFF
NA TRBD1 TRBJ2-3 TRBV5-5 TGTGCCAGCAGCAGGGGACAGGGCACGACAGATACGCAGTATTTT CASSRGQGTTDTQYF
NA NA TRBJ2-5 TRBV6-5 TGTGCCAGCAGCTTTCGAAGGGAGATAGAGACCCAGTACTTC CASSFRREIETQYF
NA NA TRBJ2-1 TRBV2 TGTGCCAGCAGATCGCGGGCCTACAATGAGCAGTTCTTC CASRSRAYNEQFF
NA NA TRBJ1-2 TRBV11-2 TGTGCCAGCAGCTTAGGAGGAGGCTACACCTTC CASSLGGGYTF
NA NA TRBJ1-1 TRBV12-3/TRBV12-4 TGTGCCAGCAGTTTAGGGGAGAGTGCTGAAGCTTTCTTT CASSLGESAEAFF
NA NA TRBJ1-5 TRBV1 TGCACCAGCAGCCGAAAGCATTTGGGACAGGCTTCCGAGTATTTT CTSSRKHLGQASEYF
NA TRBD1 TRBJ2-1 TRBV5-4 TGTGCCAGCAGCTTGACGGACAGGGGGCCGCGTGAGCAGTTCTTC CASSLTDRGPREQFF
NA NA TRBJ1-2 TRBV6-2/TRBV6-3 TGTGCCAGCAGTTACTACACAGGGCTATTCACCTTC CASSYYTGLFTF
few NA TRBJ2-3 TRBV2 TGTGCCAGCGGGCCCTCGGGGAAGTATTTT CASGPSGKYF
NA TRBD1 TRBJ1-2 TRBV19 TGTGCCAGTACCTCACATGGGACAGGGTGGGATGGCTACACCTTC CASTSHGTGWDGYTF
NA NA TRBJ1-1 TRBV6-2/TRBV6-3 TGTGCCAGCAGCATACAGGGATCAGAACTCCCAAACACTGAAGCTTTCTTT CASSIQGSELPNTEAFF
NA NA TRBJ1-1 TRBV12-5 TGTGCTAGTGATGGCGGGGGTAGTCCGAGTGGGAACACTGAAGCTTTCTTT CASDGGGSPSGNTEAFF
many NA TRBJ1-2 TRBV24-1 TGTGCCACCAGTGATCCCCGGACAAAGGGAAGATATGGCTACACCTTC CATSDPRTKGRYGYTF
NA TRBD1 TRBJ1-5 TRBV27 TGTGCCAGCAGCCCCCGGGGACAGCTAAGCAATCAGCCCCAGCATTTT CASSPRGQLSNQPQHF
once TRBD2 TRBJ2-1 TRBV4-2 TGTGCCAGCAGCCTCGGGACTAGCGGCGTTTCTGAGCAGTTCTTC CASSLGTSGVSEQFF
NA NA TRBJ1-1 TRBV5-4 TGTGCCAGCAGCTTGGGGGGAGATCGCACTGAAGCTTTCTTT CASSLGGDRTEAFF
once TRBD1 TRBJ1-4 TRBV9 TGTGCCAGCAGCGCTTTTTCACAGGGGACTAATGAAAAACTGTTTTTT CASSAFSQGTNEKLFF
NA NA TRBJ2-5 TRBV7-2 TGTGCCAGCAGCAACCACCACAGCCAGTACCAAGAGACCCAGTACTTC CASSNHHSQYQETQYF
few NA TRBJ2-6 TRBV19 TGTGCCAGTAGCCCTGCTCGAGCTGGGGCCAACGTCCTGACTTTC CASSPARAGANVLTF
NA TRBD2 TRBJ2-5 TRBV11-2 TGTGCCAGCGGGACCTTAGCGGGGGGCCAAGAGACCCAGTACTTC CASGTLAGGQETQYF
NA NA TRBJ1-5 TRBV28 TGTGCCAGCAGTCCTACCCGCCTGACAGCGAGCAATCAGCCCCAGCATTTT CASSPTRLTASNQPQHF
NA TRBD2 TRBJ2-1 TRBV4-3 TGCGCCAGCAGCCAAGAGGGCGGGAGGGCTGGTGAGCAGTTCTTC CASSQEGGRAGEQFF
NA NA TRBJ1-1 TRBV7-9 TGTGCCAGCAGCTTCGGACTCCGGCCCACTGAAGCTTTCTTT CASSFGLRPTEAFF
NA NA TRBJ2-3 TRBV5-1 TGCGCCAGCAGCTTGGACTCCCCCTCTAAAACCTACACAGATACGCAGTATTTT CASSLDSPSKTYTDTQYF
NA TRBD1 TRBJ2-2 TRBV11-2 TGTGCCAGCAGCCCAAGGGCGGACAGGATTTACACCGGGGAGCTGTTTTTT CASSPRADRIYTGELFF
NA NA TRBJ2-6 TRBV9 TGTGCCAGCAGCGTAGTTCAGGGGTTGATCTCTGGGGCCAACGTCCTGACTTTC CASSVVQGLISGANVLTF
once TRBD1 TRBJ2-2 TRBV5-6 TGTGCCAGCAGCCAGGCAGGGGGCACCGGGGAGCTGTTTTTT CASSQAGGTGELFF
NA NA TRBJ2-1 TRBV27 TGTGCCAGCAGTAGGCCGGAACAGGGTACCAATGAGCAGTTCTTC CASSRPEQGTNEQFF
NA TRBD2 TRBJ2-1 TRBV7-9 TGTGCCAGCAGCTTGGGGAGGGCCAATGAGCAGTTCTTC CASSLGRANEQFF
NA TRBD1 TRBJ2-5 TRBV18 TGTGCCAGCTCACTATTAGGACAGGAGGAAGAGACCCAGTACTTC CASSLLGQEEETQYF
NA TRBD1 TRBJ2-1 TRBV27 TGTGCCAGCTCCAGGGGGAGCTCCTACAATGAGCAGTTCTTC CASSRGSSYNEQFF
NA NA TRBJ2-4 TRBV27 TGTGCCAGCAGTCCGGGACAGACTAGCAAAAACATTCAGTACTTC CASSPGQTSKNIQYF
NA NA TRBJ1-2 TRBV19 TGTGCCAGTAGTATAGTTGGCAGGGTCGTAAACTATGGCTACACCTTC CASSIVGRVVNYGYTF
NA NA TRBJ1-1 TRBV28 TGTGCCAGCAGTTTCGGGGTAATGAACACTGAAGCTTTCTTT CASSFGVMNTEAFF
NA TRBD2 TRBJ2-7 TRBV27 TGTGCCAGCAGTTTATCTTGGCTAGCGGGGATCGACGAGCAGTACTTC CASSLSWLAGIDEQYF
NA NA TRBJ2-3 TRBV24-1 TGTGCCACCAGTGGAAGAGGCTCAGATACGCAGTATTTT CATSGRGSDTQYF